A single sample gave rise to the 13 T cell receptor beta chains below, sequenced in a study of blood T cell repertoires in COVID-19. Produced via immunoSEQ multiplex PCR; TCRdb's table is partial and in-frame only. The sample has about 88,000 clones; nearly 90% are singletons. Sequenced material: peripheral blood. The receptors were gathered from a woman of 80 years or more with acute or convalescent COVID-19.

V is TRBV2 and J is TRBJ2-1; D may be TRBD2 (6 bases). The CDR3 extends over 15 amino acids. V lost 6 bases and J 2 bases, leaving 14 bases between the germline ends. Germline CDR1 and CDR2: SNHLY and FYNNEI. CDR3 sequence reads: CASSNSGRAYNEQFF. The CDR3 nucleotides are TGTGCCAGCAGCAATAGCGGAAGAGCCTACAATGAGCAGTTCTTC. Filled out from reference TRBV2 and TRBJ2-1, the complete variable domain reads EPEVTQTPSHQVTQMGQEVILRCVPISNHLYFYWYRQILGQKVEFLVSFYNNEISEKSEIFDDQFSVERPDGSNFTLKIRSTKLEDSAMYFCASSNSGRAYNEQFFGPGTRLTVL.

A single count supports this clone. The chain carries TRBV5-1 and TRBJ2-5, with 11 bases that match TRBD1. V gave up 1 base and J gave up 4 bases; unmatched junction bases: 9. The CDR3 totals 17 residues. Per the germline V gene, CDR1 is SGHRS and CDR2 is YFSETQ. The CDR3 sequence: CASSLTGTGGIRETQYF. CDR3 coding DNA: TGCGCCAGCAGCTTGACTGGGACAGGGGGTATCCGAGAGACCCAGTACTTC.

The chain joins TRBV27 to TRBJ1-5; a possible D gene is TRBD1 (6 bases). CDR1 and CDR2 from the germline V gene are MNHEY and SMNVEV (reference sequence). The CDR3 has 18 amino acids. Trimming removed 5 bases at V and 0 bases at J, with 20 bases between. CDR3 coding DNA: TGTGCCAGCAGTCAGCTGGGACGACAGGACATTAGCAATCAGCCCCAGCATTTT. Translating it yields CASSQLGRQDISNQPQHF.

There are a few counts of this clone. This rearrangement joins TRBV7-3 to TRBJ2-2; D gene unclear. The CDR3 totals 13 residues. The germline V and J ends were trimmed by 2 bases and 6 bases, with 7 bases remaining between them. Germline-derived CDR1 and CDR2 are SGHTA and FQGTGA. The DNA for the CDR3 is TGTGCCAGCAGCTTACGGTTGTCCGGGGAGCTGTTTTTT. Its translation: CASSLRLSGELFF.

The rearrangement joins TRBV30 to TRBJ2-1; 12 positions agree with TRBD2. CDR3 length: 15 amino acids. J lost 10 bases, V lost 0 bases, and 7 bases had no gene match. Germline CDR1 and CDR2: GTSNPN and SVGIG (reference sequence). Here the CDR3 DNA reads TGTGCCTGGAGTGTAAGTTTCCTAGCGGGAGGGGAGCAGTTCTTC. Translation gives CAWSVSFLAGGEQFF. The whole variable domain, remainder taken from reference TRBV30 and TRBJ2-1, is SQTIHQWPATLVQPVGSPLSLECTVEGTSNPNLYWYRQAAGRGLQLLFYSVGIGQISSEVPQNLSASRPQDRQFILSSKKLLLSDSGFYLCAWSVSFLAGGEQFFGPGTRLTVL.

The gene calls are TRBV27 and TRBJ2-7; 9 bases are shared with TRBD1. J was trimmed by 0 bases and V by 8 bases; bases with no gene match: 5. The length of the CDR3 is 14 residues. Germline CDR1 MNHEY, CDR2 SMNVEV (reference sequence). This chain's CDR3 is CASSRDRASYEQYF. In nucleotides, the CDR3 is TGTGCCAGCTCCCGGGACAGGGCCTCCTACGAGCAGTACTTC.

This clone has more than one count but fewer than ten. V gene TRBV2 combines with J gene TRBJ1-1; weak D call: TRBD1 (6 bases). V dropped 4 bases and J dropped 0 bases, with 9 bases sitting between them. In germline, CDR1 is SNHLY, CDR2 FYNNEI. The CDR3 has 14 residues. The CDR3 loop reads CASSGQVMNTEAFF. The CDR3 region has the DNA TGTGCCAGCAGTGGACAGGTCATGAACACTGAAGCTTTCTTT.

CDR3 sequence: CASSPLDRPPGAFF. CDR3 coding DNA: TGTGCCAGCTCACCTTTAGACAGGCCACCAGGAGCTTTCTTT. The chain has TRBV18 and TRBJ1-1; a weak D match, TRBD1 (6 bases). Germline V CDR1 and CDR2: KGHSH, LQKENI. The V end was cut by 3 bases, the J end by 10 bases, with 18 bases between. This CDR3 region has 14 residues.

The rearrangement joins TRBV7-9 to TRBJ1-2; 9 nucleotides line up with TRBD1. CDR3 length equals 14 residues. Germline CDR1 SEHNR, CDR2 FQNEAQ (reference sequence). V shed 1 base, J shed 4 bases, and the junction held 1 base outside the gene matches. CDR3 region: CASSLVGQGYGYTF. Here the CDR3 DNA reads TGTGCCAGCAGCTTAGTGGGACAGGGCTATGGCTACACCTTC.

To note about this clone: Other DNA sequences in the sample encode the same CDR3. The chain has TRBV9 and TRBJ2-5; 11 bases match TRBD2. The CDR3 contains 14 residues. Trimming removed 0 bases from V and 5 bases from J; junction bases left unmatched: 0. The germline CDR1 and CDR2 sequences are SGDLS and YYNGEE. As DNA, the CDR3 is TGTGCCAGCAGCGTAGGGACTAGCGGGGAGACCCAGTACTTC. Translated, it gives CASSVGTSGETQYF.

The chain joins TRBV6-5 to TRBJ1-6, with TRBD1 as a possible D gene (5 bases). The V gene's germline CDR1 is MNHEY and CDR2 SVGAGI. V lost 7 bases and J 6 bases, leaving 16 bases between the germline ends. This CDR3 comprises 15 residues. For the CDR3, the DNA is TGTGCCAGCAATCTACAGGAGGGCCTTAATTCACCCCTCCACTTT. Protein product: CASNLQEGLNSPLHF.

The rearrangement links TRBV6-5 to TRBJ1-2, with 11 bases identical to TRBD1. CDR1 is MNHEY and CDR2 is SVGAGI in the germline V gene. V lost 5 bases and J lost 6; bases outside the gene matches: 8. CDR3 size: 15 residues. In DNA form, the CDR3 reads TGTGCCAGCAGTCCTCTGGGACAGGGGGTGGATGGCTACACCTTC. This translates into CASSPLGQGVDGYTF.

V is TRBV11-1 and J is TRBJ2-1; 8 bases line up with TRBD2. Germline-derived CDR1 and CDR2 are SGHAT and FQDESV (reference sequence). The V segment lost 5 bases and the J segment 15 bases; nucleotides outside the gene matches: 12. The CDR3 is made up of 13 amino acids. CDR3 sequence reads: CASSRLAPLGLFF. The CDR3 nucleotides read TGTGCCAGCAGCCGACTAGCGCCTTTAGGTCTGTTCTTC.